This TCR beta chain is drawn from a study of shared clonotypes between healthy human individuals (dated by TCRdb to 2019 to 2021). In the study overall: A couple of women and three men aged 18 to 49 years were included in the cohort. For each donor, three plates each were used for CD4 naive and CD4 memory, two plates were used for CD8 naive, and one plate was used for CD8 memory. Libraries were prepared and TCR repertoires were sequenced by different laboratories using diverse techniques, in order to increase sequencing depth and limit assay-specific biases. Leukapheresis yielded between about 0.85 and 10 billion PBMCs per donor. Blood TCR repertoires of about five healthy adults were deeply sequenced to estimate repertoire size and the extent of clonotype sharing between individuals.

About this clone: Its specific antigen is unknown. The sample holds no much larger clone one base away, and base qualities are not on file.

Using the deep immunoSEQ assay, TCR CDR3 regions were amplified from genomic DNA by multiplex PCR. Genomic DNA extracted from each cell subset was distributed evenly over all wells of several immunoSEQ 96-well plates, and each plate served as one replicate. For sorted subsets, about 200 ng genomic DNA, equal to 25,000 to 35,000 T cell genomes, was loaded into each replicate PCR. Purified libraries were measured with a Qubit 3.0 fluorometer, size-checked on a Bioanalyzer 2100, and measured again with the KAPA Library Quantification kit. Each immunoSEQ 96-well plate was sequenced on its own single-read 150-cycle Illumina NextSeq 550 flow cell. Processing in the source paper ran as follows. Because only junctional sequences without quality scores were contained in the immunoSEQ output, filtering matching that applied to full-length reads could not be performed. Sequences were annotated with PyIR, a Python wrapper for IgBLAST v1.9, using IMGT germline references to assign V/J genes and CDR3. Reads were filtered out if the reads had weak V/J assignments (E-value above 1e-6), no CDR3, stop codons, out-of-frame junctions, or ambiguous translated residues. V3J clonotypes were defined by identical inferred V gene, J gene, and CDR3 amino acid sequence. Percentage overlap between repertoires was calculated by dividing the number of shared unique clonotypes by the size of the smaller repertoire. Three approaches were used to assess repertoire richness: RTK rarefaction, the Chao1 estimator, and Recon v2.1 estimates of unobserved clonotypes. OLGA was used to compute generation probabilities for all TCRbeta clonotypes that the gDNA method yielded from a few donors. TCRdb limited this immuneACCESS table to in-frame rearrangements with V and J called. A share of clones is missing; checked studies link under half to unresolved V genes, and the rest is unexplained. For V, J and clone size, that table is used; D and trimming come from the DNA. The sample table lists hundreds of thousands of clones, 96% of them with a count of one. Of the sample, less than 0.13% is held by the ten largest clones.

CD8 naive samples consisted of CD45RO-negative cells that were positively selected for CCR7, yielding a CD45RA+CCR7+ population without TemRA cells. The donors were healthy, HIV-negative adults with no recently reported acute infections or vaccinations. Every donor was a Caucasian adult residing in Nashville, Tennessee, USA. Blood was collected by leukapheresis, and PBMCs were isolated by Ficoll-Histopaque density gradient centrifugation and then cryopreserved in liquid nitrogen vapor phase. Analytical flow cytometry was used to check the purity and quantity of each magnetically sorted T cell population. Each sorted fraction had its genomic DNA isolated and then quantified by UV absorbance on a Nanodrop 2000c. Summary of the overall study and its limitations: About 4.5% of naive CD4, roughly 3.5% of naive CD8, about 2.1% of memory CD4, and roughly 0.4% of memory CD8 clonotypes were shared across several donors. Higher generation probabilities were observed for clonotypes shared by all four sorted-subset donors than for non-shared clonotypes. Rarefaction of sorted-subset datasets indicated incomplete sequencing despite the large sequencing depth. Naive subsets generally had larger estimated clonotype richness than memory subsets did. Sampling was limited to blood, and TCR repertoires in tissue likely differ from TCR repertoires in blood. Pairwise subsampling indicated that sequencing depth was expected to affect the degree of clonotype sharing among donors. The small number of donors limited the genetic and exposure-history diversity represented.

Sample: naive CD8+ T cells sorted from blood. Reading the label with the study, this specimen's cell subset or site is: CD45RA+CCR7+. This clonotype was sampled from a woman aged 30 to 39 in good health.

For the CDR3, the sequence is CASRAGSGELFF. Here is the DNA: TGTGCCAGCAGGGCTGGGAGCGGGGAGCTGTTTTTT. The sequence joins TRBV5-4 to TRBJ2-2, and the D gene may be TRBD2, 5 bases matching. CDR1 and CDR2 were assigned from the germline V gene (reference sequence) as SGHNT and YYREEE. The CDR3 runs 12 amino acids, cysteine and phenylalanine included. The retained sequence is limited to the CDR3, 36 bases, with the frame set at the first base. V loses 5 bases of germline sequence and J loses 7 bases, and the interval between the two ends is 9 bases.